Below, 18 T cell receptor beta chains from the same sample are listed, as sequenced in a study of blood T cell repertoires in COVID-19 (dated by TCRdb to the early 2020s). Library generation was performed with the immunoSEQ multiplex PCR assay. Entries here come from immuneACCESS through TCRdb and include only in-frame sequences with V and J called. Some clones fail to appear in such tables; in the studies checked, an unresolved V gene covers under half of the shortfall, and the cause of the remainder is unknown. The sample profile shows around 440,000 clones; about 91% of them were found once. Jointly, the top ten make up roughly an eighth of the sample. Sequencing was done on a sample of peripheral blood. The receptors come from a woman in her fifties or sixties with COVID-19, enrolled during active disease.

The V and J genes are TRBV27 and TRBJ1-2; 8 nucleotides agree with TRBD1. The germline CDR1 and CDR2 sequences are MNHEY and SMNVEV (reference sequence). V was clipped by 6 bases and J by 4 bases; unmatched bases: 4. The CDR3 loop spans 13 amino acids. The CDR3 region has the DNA TGTGCCAGCAGACCACAGGGGGTCTATGGCTACACCTTC. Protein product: CASRPQGVYGYTF.

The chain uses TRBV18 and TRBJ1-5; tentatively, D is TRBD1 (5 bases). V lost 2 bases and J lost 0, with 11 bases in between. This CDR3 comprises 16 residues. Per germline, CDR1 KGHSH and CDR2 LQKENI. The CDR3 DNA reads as TGTGCCAGCTCACCAACGACAGAATATAGCAATCAGCCCCAGCATTTT. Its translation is CASSPTTEYSNQPQHF.

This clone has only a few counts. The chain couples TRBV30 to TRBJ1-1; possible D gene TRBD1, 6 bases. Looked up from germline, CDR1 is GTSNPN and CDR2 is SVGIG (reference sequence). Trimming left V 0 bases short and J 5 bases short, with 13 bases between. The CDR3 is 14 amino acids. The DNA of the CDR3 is TGTGCCTGGAGTGTGGGACACGGGTGGACTGAAGCTTTCTTT. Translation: CAWSVGHGWTEAFF. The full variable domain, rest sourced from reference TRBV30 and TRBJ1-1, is SQTIHQWPATLVQPVGSPLSLECTVEGTSNPNLYWYRQAAGRGLQLLFYSVGIGQISSEVPQNLSASRPQDRQFILSSKKLLLSDSGFYLCAWSVGHGWTEAFFGQGTRLTVV.

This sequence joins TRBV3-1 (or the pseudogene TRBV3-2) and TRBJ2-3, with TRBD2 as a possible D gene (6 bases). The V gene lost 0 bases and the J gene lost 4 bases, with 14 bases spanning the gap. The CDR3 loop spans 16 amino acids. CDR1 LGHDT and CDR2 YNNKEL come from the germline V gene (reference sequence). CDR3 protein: CASSQEWAGISDTQYF. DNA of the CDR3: TGTGCCAGCAGCCAAGAGTGGGCGGGAATTTCAGATACGCAGTATTTT.

In DNA, the CDR3 is TGTGCCAGTCGGGAGCGGGTGAGCACAGATACGCAGTATTTT. It encodes CASRERVSTDTQYF. The J gene is TRBJ2-3, the V gene TRBV19; weak D call: TRBD2 (6 bases). The ends were cut back, 8 bases at V and 0 bases at J, with 12 bases in the middle. The CDR3 is 14 residues long. CDR1 and CDR2 (germline): LNHDA, SQIVND (reference sequence).

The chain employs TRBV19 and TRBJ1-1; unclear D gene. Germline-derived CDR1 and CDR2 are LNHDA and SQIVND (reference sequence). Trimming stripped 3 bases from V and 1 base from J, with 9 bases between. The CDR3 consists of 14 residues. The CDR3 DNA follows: TGTGCCAGTAGTATGGGAGCTGGGAACACTGAAGCTTTCTTT. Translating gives CASSMGAGNTEAFF.

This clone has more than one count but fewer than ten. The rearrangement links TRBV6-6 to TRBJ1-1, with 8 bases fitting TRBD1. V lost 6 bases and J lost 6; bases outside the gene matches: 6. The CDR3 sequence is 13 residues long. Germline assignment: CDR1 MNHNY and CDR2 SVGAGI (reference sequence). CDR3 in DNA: TGTGCCAGCAGGACAGGGGATAGGGCTGAAGCTTTCTTT. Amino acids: CASRTGDRAEAFF.

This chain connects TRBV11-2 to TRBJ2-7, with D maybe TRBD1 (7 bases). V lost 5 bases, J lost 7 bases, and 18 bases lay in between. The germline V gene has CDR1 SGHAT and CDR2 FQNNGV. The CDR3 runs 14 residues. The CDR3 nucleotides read TGTGCCAGCAGCCTACAGAGGCAGGGGGGTGAGCAGTACTTC. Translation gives CASSLQRQGGEQYF.

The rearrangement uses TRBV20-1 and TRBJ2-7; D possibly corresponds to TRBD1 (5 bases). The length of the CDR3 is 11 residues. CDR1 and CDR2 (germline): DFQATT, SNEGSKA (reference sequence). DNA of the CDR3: TGCAGGGCAGGGTACGGCCACGAGCAGTACTTC. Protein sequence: CRAGYGHEQYF.

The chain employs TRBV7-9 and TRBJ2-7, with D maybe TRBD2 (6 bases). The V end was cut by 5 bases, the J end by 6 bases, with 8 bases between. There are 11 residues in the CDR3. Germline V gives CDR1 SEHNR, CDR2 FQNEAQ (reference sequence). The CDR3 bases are TGTGCCAGCAGCCAGGGAGGCGAGCAGTACTTC. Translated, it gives CASSQGGEQYF. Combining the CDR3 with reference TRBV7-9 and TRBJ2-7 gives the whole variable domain DTGVSQNPRHKITKRGQNVTFRCDPISEHNRLYWYRQTLGQGPEFLTYFQNEAQLEKSRLLSDRFSAERPKGSFSTLEIQRTEQGDSAMYLCASSQGGEQYFGPGTRLTVT.

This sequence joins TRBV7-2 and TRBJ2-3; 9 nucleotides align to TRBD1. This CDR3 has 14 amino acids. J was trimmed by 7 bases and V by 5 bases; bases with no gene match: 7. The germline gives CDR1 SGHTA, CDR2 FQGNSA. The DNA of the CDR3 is TGTGCCAGCAGCCACCCGGGACAGGGAAATACGCAGTATTTT. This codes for CASSHPGQGNTQYF.

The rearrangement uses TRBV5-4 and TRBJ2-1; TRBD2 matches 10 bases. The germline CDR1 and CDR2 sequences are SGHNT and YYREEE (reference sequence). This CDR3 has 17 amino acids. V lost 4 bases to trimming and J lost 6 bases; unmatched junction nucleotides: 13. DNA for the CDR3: TGTGCCAGCAGCCTTTCCCAGCGGGGGGGAGGAGTCAATGAGCAGTTCTTC. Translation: CASSLSQRGGGVNEQFF.

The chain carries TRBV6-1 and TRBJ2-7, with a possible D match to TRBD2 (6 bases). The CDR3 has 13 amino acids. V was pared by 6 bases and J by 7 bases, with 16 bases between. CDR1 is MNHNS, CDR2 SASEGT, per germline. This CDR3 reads CASRHPPGEEQYF. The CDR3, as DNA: TGTGCCAGCAGACATCCTCCGGGGGAAGAGCAGTACTTC.

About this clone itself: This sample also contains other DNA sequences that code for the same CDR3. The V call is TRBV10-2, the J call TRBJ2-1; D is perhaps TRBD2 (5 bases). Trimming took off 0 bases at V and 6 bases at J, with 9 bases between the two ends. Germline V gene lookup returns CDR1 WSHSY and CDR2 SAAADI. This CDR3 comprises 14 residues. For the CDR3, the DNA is TGCGCCAGCAGTGAGTCAGGAGGTTCCAATGAGCAGTTCTTC. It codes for CASSESGGSNEQFF.

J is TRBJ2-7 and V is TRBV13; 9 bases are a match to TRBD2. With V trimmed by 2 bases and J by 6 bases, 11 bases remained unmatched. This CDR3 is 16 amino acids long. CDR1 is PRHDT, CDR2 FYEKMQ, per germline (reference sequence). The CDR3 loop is CASSLTAGGFESEQYF. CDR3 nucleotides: TGTGCCAGCAGCTTAACAGCGGGGGGATTCGAATCCGAGCAGTACTTC. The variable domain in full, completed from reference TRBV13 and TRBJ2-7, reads AAGVIQSPRHLIKEKRETATLKCYPIPRHDTVYWYQQGPGQDPQFLISFYEKMQSDKGSIPDRFSAQQFSDYHSELNMSSLELGDSALYFCASSLTAGGFESEQYFGPGTRLTVT.

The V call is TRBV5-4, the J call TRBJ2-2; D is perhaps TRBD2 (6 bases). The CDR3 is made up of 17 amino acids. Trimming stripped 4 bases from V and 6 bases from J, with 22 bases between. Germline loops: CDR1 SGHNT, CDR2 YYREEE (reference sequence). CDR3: CASSPGGSTTLAGELFF. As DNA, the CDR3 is TGTGCCAGCAGCCCTGGGGGGTCCACCACCCTCGCCGGGGAGCTGTTTTTT.

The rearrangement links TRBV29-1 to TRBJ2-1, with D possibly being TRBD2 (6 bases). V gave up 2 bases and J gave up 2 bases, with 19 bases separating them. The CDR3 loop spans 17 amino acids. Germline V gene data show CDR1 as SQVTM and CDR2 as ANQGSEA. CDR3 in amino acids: CSVEFVVGRGTYNEQFF. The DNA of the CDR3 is TGCAGCGTTGAATTTGTCGTTGGGCGGGGAACCTACAATGAGCAGTTCTTC.

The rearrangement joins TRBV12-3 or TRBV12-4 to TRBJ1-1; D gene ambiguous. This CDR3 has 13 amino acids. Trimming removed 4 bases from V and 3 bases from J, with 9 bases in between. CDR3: CASSYGGYTEAFF. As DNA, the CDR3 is TGTGCCAGCAGTTATGGCGGATACACTGAAGCTTTCTTT.